A selection of T cell receptor beta chains follows, all from one sample in a study of Graves' ophthalmopathy and Graves' hyperthyroidism. TCRdb reanalysed the multiplex PCR reads using MiXCR and keeps one entry per CDR3 protein. The sample records 220,000 or so distinct CDR3 sequences, around a fifth being singletons. The sample was peripheral blood. These receptors came from a woman between 50 and 59 years old with Graves' ophthalmopathy. Both conserved end residues are part of each CDR3. The order of the fields is CDR3 protein, CDR3 DNA, CDR3 length, clone size, J gene, V gene, D gene. The D gene is left open where the match is weak. Clone sizes are given selectively: once, few, many, or a class where the clone is expanded.

CDR3: CASSSALREASYEQYF
DNA: TGCGCCAGCAGCTCGGCCCTCCGGGAGGCTTCCTACGAGCAGTACTTC
length: 16
size: many
J: TRBJ2-7
V: TRBV5-1
D: TRBD2

CDR3: CASRKQKNYGYTF
DNA: TGTGCCAGCAGGAAACAGAAAAACTATGGCTACACCTTC
length: 13
size: many
J: TRBJ1-2
V: TRBV27
D: .

CDR3: CASSEPGGASSPYGQSF
DNA: TGTGCCAGCAGCGAACCAGGGGGTGCGAGTTCCCCCTACGGGCAGTCCTTC
length: 17
size: once
J: TRBJ2-7
V: TRBV7-8
D: TRBD1

CDR3: CASSQIAGAKNIQYF
DNA: TGTGCCAGCAGCCAAATAGCGGGAGCCAAAAACATTCAGTACTTC
length: 15
size: many
J: TRBJ2-4
V: TRBV3-1
D: TRBD2

CDR3: CASSLTLGATYGYTF
DNA: TGCGCCAGCAGCTTGACGCTTGGGGCAACCTATGGCTACACCTTC
length: 15
size: many
J: TRBJ1-2
V: TRBV5-1
D: .

CDR3: CSAEKSQGVANQPQHF
DNA: TGCAGTGCTGAGAAGAGCCAGGGGGTCGCCAATCAGCCCCAGCATTTT
length: 16
size: many
J: TRBJ1-5
V: TRBV20-1
D: TRBD1

CDR3: CASKSIFYEQYF
DNA: TGTGCCAGCAAGAGTATCTTCTACGAGCAGTACTTC
length: 12
size: .
J: TRBJ2-7
V: TRBV2
D: .

CDR3: CASSYSRSSYEQYF
DNA: TGTGCCAGCAGTTACTCGCGGAGCTCCTACGAGCAGTACTTC
length: 14
size: .
J: TRBJ2-7
V: TRBV6-5
D: .

CDR3: CSARTSFVQYF
DNA: TGCAGTGCACGGACTAGTTTTGTGCAGTACTTC
length: 11
size: many
J: TRBJ2-7
V: TRBV20-1
D: TRBD2

CDR3: CASSSWTGSYEQYF
DNA: TGTGCCAGCAGTTCATGGACAGGATCCTACGAGCAGTACTTC
length: 14
size: many
J: TRBJ2-7
V: TRBV12-3/TRBV12-4
D: TRBD1

CDR3: CSASRDNTEAFF
DNA: TGCAGTGCTAGCAGGGACAACACTGAAGCTTTCTTT
length: 12
size: many
J: TRBJ1-1
V: TRBV20-1
D: .

CDR3: CASSLAGSGTGELFF
DNA: TGTGCCAGCAGTTTAGCGGGGAGCGGGACCGGGGAGCTGTTTTTT
length: 15
size: .
J: TRBJ2-2
V: TRBV12-3/TRBV12-4
D: .

CDR3: CASSGAGTGNTDTQYF
DNA: TGTGCCAGCAGCGGGGCAGGGACAGGGAACACAGATACGCAGTATTTT
length: 16
size: many
J: TRBJ2-3
V: TRBV27
D: TRBD1

CDR3: CASCLGIGTEAFF
DNA: TGTGCCAGCTGTTTGGGGATTGGCACTGAAGCTTTCTTT
length: 13
size: many
J: TRBJ1-1
V: TRBV27
D: .

CDR3: CASWKGYTIYF
DNA: TGTGCCAGCTGGAAGGGGTACACCATATATTTT
length: 11
size: many
J: TRBJ1-3
V: TRBV12-3/TRBV12-4
D: .

CDR3: CASSESPQPQHF
DNA: TGTGCCAGCAGTGAATCACCCCAGCCCCAGCATTTT
length: 12
size: many
J: TRBJ1-5
V: TRBV6-1
D: .

CDR3: CSVRDRPSNEQYF
DNA: TGCAGCGTTCGGGACAGGCCTTCAAACGAGCAGTACTTC
length: 13
size: many
J: TRBJ2-7
V: TRBV29-1
D: TRBD1

CDR3: CASRRGGRAGETQYF
DNA: TGTGCCAGCCGACGCGGCGGGAGGGCGGGGGAGACCCAGTACTTC
length: 15
size: medium-sized
J: TRBJ2-5
V: TRBV28
D: TRBD2

CDR3: CASSSTGTGVTEAFF
DNA: TGTGCCAGCAGCTCCACCGGGACAGGGGTCACTGAAGCTTTCTTT
length: 15
size: many
J: TRBJ1-1
V: TRBV7-9
D: TRBD1

CDR3: CASRGTGYEQYF
DNA: TGTGCCAGCAGAGGGACAGGTTACGAGCAGTACTTC
length: 12
size: .
J: TRBJ2-7
V: TRBV6-2/TRBV6-3
D: TRBD1

CDR3: CASSPWTLDGYTF
DNA: TGTGCCAGCAGCCCTTGGACATTGGATGGCTACACCTTC
length: 13
size: many
J: TRBJ1-2
V: TRBV3-1
D: .

CDR3: CASSFRTGGGYTF
DNA: TGTGCCAGCAGTTTTCGGACAGGGGGTGGCTACACCTTC
length: 13
size: .
J: TRBJ1-2
V: TRBV12-3/TRBV12-4
D: TRBD1

CDR3: CASSFGLSGVRTEAFF
DNA: TGTGCCAGCAGTTTTGGACTCTCGGGGGTTAGAACTGAAGCTTTCTTT
length: 16
size: many
J: TRBJ1-1
V: TRBV12-3/TRBV12-4
D: .

CDR3: CSALAGTSRNYEQYF
DNA: TGCAGTGCCTTAGCCGGGACTAGCAGGAATTACGAGCAGTACTTC
length: 15
size: few
J: TRBJ2-7
V: TRBV20-1
D: TRBD2

CDR3: CASSSDRVGGYTF
DNA: TGTGCCAGCAGCTCCGACAGGGTCGGCGGCTACACCTTC
length: 13
size: .
J: TRBJ1-2
V: TRBV12-3/TRBV12-4
D: TRBD1

CDR3: CARTGTSGYQETQYF
DNA: TGTGCCAGGACCGGGACTAGCGGATACCAAGAGACCCAGTACTTC
length: 15
size: .
J: TRBJ2-5
V: TRBV6-1
D: TRBD2

CDR3: CASSPPKETQYF
DNA: TGTGCCAGCTCACCACCCAAAGAGACCCAGTACTTC
length: 12
size: many
J: TRBJ2-5
V: TRBV18
D: .

CDR3: CASSFKSGGLNYEQYF
DNA: TGTGCCAGCAGTTTTAAGTCAGGGGGTTTAAACTACGAGCAGTACTTC
length: 16
size: many
J: TRBJ2-7
V: TRBV12-3/TRBV12-4
D: TRBD1

CDR3: CASSINRNTEAFF
DNA: TGTGCCAGTAGTATCAACAGGAACACTGAAGCTTTCTTT
length: 13
size: once
J: TRBJ1-1
V: TRBV19
D: .

CDR3: CAISEVGGRNSPLHF
DNA: TGTGCCATCAGTGAGGTGGGGGGCAGGAATTCACCCCTCCACTTT
length: 15
size: many
J: TRBJ1-6
V: TRBV10-3
D: .

CDR3: CASRTSLNHEFQETQYF
DNA: TGTGCCAGCAGGACGAGCCTGAACCACGAATTCCAAGAGACCCAGTACTTC
length: 17
size: .
J: TRBJ2-5
V: TRBV6-2/TRBV6-3
D: .

CDR3: CASSRHYSYEQYF
DNA: TGTGCCAGCAGTCGTCACTACTCCTACGAGCAGTACTTC
length: 13
size: .
J: TRBJ2-7
V: TRBV2
D: .

CDR3: CASSRRSGNTIYF
DNA: TGTGCCAGCTCAAGGAGATCTGGAAACACCATATATTTT
length: 13
size: .
J: TRBJ1-3
V: TRBV18
D: .

CDR3: CASSSGYNQPQHF
DNA: TGTGCCAGCAGTTCAGGATACAATCAGCCCCAGCATTTT
length: 13
size: many
J: TRBJ1-5
V: TRBV27
D: .

CDR3: CASSYSQGSYEQYF
DNA: TGTGCCAGCAGTTACTCGCAGGGCTCCTACGAGCAGTACTTC
length: 14
size: .
J: TRBJ2-7
V: TRBV6-5
D: .

CDR3: CASSLRGTDTQYF
DNA: TGTGCCAGCAGTTTGAGGGGCACAGATACGCAGTATTTT
length: 13
size: .
J: TRBJ2-3
V: TRBV27
D: .

CDR3: CASSRGDYPQETQYF
DNA: TGCGCCAGCAGTAGAGGGGATTACCCCCAAGAGACCCAGTACTTC
length: 15
size: many
J: TRBJ2-5
V: TRBV10-1
D: .

CDR3: CAWSVLGLPGGETQYF
DNA: TGTGCCTGGAGTGTACTCGGGCTACCGGGGGGGGAGACCCAGTACTTC
length: 16
size: many
J: TRBJ2-5
V: TRBV30
D: TRBD2

CDR3: CASGGQLNTEAFF
DNA: TGTGCCAGCGGGGGACAGCTGAACACTGAAGCTTTCTTT
length: 13
size: many
J: TRBJ1-1
V: TRBV19
D: TRBD1

CDR3: CSAREPHGGTEAFF
DNA: TGCAGTGCTAGAGAACCCCACGGCGGCACTGAAGCTTTCTTT
length: 14
size: many
J: TRBJ1-1
V: TRBV20-1
D: .

CDR3: CASSVPQGRNTEAFF
DNA: TGCGCCAGCAGCGTCCCACAGGGGAGAAACACTGAAGCTTTCTTT
length: 15
size: .
J: TRBJ1-1
V: TRBV5-1
D: TRBD1

CDR3: CASSFRTGDYGYTF
DNA: TGTGCCAGCAGTTTTAGGACAGGCGACTATGGCTACACCTTC
length: 14
size: .
J: TRBJ1-2
V: TRBV12-3/TRBV12-4
D: TRBD1

CDR3: CASSPRAGMEEQYF
DNA: TGCGCCAGCAGCCCCCGGGCTGGGATGGAAGAGCAGTACTTC
length: 14
size: .
J: TRBJ2-7
V: TRBV5-1
D: .

CDR3: CASVTGPGNTIYF
DNA: TGTGCCAGCGTGACAGGGCCGGGAAACACCATATATTTT
length: 13
size: many
J: TRBJ1-3
V: TRBV19
D: TRBD1

CDR3: CASRLGASNYGYTF
DNA: TGTGCCAGCAGGCTAGGGGCAAGTAACTATGGCTACACCTTC
length: 14
size: many
J: TRBJ1-2
V: TRBV6-5
D: .

CDR3: CASRFDRGSYEQYF
DNA: TGTGCCAGCAGATTTGACAGGGGTTCCTACGAGCAGTACTTC
length: 14
size: many
J: TRBJ2-7
V: TRBV27
D: TRBD1

CDR3: CSVGAETQYF
DNA: TGCAGCGTTGGGGCAGAGACCCAGTACTTC
length: 10
size: many
J: TRBJ2-5
V: TRBV29-1
D: .

CDR3: CSARGLAGSQETQYF
DNA: TGCAGTGCTAGGGGGCTAGCGGGGTCCCAAGAGACCCAGTACTTC
length: 15
size: many
J: TRBJ2-5
V: TRBV20-1
D: TRBD2